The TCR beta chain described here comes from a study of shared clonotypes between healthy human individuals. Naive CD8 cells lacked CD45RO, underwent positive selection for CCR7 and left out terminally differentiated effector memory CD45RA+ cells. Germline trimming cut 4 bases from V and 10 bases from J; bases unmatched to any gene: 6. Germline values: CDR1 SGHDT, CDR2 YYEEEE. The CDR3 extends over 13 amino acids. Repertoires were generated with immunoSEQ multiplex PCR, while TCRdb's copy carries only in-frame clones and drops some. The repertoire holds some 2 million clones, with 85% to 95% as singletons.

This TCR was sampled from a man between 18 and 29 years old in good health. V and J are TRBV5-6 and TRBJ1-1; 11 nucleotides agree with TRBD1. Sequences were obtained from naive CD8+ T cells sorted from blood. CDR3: CASSLGGTGGAFF. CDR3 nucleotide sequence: TGTGCCAGCAGCCTTGGCGGGACAGGGGGAGCTTTCTTT.